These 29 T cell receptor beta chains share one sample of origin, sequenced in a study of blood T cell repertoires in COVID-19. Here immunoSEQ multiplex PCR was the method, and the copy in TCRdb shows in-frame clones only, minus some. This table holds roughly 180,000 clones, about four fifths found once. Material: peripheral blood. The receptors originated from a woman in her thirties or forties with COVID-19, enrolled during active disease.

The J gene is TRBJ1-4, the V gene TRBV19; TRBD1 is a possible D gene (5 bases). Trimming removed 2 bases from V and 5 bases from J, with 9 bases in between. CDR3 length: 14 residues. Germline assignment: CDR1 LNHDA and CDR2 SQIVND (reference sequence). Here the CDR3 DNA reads TGTGCCAGTAGTATATTGACAGTCAATGAAAAACTGTTTTTT. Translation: CASSILTVNEKLFF.

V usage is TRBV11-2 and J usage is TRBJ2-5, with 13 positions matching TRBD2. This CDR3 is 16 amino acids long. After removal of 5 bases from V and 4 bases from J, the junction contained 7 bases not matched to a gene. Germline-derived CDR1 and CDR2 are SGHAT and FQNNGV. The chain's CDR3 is CASSPGLAGVPETQYF. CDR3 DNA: TGTGCCAGCAGCCCCGGACTAGCGGGAGTCCCAGAGACCCAGTACTTC.

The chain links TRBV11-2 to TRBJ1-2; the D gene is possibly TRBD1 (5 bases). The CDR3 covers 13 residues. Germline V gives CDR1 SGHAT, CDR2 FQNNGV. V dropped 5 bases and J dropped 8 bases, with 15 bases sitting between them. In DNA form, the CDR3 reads TGTGCCAGCAGCGGGGGGGTACAGGCCGGCTACACCTTC. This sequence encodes CASSGGVQAGYTF.

In DNA form, the CDR3 reads TGTGCCACCAGCAGCTCGGGGGGATACGAAAAACTGTTTTTT. It is translated as CATSSSGGYEKLFF. The chain uses TRBV15 and TRBJ1-4; D might be TRBD1 (5 bases). The CDR3 contains 14 residues. V lost 3 bases and J 8 bases, leaving 13 bases between the germline ends. Germline V gene data show CDR1 as LNHNV and CDR2 as YYDKDF (reference sequence).

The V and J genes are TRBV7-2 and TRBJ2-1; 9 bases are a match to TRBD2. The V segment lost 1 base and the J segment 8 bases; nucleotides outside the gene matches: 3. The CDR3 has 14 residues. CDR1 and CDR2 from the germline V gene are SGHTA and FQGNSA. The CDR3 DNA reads TGTGCCAGCAGCTTAGAGGTAGCGGGAGATGAGCAGTTCTTC. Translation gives CASSLEVAGDEQFF.

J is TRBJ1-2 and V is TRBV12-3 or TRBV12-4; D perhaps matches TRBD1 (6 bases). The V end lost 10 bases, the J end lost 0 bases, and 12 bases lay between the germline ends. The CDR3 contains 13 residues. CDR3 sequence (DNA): TGTGCCACAGACAGGCTAACTAACTATGGCTACACCTTC. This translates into CATDRLTNYGYTF.

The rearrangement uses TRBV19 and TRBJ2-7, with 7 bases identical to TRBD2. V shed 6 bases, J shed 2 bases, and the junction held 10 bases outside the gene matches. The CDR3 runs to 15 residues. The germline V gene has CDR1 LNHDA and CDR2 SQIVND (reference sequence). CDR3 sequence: CASSPRAGEAYEQYF. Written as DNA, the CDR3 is TGTGCCAGTAGCCCCCGGGCGGGAGAGGCCTACGAGCAGTACTTC. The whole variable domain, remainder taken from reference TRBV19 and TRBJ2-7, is DGGITQSPKYLFRKEGQNVTLSCEQNLNHDAMYWYRQDPGQGLRLIYYSQIVNDFQKGDIAEGYSVSREKKESFPLTVTSAQKNPTAFYLCASSPRAGEAYEQYFGPGTRLTVT.

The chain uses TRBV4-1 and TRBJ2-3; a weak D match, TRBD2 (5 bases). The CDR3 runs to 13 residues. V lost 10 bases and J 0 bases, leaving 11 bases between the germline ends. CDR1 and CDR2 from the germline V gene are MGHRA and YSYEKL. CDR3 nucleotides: TGCGCCATAGGGCGGACTAGCACAGATACGCAGTATTTT. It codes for CAIGRTSTDTQYF.

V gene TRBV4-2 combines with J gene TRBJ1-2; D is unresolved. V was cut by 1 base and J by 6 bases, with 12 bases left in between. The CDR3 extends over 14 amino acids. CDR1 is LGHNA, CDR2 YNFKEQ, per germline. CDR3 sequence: CASSQGQAADGYTF. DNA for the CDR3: TGTGCCAGCAGCCAAGGGCAGGCAGCCGATGGCTACACCTTC.

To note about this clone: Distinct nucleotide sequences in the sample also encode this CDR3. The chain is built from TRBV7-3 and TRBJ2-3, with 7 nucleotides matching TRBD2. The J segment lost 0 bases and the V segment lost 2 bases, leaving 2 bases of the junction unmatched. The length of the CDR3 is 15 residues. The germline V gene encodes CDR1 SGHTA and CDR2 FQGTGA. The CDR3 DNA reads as TGTGCCAGCAGCTTATCCGGGGGGAGCACAGATACGCAGTATTTT. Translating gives CASSLSGGSTDTQYF.

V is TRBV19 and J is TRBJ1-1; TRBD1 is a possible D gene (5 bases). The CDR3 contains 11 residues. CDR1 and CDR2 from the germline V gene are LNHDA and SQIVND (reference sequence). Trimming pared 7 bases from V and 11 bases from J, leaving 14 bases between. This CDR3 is CASIRDFEAFF. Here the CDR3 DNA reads TGTGCCAGTATTCGGGACTTTGAGGCTTTCTTT.

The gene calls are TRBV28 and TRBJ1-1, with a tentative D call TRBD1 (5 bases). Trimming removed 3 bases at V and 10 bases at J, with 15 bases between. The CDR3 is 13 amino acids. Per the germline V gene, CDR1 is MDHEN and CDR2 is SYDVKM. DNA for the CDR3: TGTGCCAGCAGTTTGCTGCGCGGGGGAATAGCTTTCTTT. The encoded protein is CASSLLRGGIAFF.

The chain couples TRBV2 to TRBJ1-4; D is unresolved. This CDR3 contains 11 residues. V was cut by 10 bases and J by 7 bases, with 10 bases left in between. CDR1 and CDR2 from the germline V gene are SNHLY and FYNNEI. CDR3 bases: TGTGCCACCCAACTCCGTGAAAAACTGTTTTTT. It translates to CATQLREKLFF.

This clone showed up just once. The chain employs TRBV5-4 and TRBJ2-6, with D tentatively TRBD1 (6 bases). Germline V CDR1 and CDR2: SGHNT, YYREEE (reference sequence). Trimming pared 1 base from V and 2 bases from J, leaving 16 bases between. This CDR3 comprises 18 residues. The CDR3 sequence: CASSLKQGIFAGANVLTF. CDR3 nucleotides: TGTGCCAGCAGCTTGAAACAGGGAATATTCGCTGGGGCCAACGTCCTGACTTTC.

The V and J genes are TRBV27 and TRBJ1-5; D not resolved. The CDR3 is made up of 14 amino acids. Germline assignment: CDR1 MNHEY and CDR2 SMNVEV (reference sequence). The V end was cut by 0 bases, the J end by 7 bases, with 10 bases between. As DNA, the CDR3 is TGTGCCAGCAGTTTATCGGAGAGGCGGCAGCCCCAGCATTTT. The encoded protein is CASSLSERRQPQHF.

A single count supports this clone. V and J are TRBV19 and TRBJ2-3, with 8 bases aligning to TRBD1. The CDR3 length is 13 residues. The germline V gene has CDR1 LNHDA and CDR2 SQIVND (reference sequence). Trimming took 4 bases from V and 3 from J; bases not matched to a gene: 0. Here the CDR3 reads CASSRQGTDTQYF. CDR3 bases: TGTGCCAGTAGTAGACAGGGGACAGATACGCAGTATTTT.

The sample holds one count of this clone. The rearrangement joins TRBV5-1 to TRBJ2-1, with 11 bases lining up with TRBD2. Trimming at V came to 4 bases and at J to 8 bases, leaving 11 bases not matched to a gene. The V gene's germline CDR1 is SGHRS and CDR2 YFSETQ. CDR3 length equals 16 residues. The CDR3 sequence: CASSLPTSGIGDEQFF. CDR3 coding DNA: TGCGCCAGCAGCCTTCCGACTAGCGGGATAGGCGATGAGCAGTTCTTC. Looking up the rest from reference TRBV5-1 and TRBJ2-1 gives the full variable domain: KAGVTQTPRYLIKTRGQQVTLSCSPISGHRSVSWYQQTPGQGLQFLFEYFSETQRNKGNFPGRFSGRQFSNSRSEMNVSTLELGDSALYLCASSLPTSGIGDEQFFGPGTRLTVL.

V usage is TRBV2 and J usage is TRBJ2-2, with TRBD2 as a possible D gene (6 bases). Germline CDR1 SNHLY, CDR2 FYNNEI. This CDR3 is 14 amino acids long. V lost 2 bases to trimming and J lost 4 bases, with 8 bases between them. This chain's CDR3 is CASSELGGTGELFF. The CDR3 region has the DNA TGTGCCAGCAGTGAACTGGGGGGCACCGGGGAGCTGTTTTTT. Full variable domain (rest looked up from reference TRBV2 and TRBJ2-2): EPEVTQTPSHQVTQMGQEVILRCVPISNHLYFYWYRQILGQKVEFLVSFYNNEISEKSEIFDDQFSVERPDGSNFTLKIRSTKLEDSAMYFCASSELGGTGELFFGEGSRLTVL.

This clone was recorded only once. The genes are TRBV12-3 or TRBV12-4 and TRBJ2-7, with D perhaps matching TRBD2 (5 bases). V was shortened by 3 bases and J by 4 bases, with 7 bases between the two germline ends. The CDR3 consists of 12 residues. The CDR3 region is CASSFRGYEQYF. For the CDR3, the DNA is TGTGCCAGCAGTTTCCGGGGATACGAGCAGTACTTC.

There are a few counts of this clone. As DNA, the CDR3 is TGCGCCAGCAGCTTGGGGCAAGGGCAGGCCACAGGGGAGACCCAGTACTTC. Translation: CASSLGQGQATGETQYF. J is TRBJ2-5 and V is TRBV5-1; weak D call: TRBD1 (6 bases). The CDR3 is made up of 17 amino acids. V gave up 0 bases and J gave up 5 bases, with 20 bases separating them. Germline-derived CDR1 and CDR2 are SGHRS and YFSETQ.

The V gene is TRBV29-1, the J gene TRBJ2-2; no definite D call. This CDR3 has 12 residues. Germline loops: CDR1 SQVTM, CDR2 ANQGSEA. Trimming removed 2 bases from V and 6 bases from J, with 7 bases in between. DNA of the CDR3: TGCAGCGTTGAACTTGAGTCCGGGGAGCTGTTTTTT. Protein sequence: CSVELESGELFF.

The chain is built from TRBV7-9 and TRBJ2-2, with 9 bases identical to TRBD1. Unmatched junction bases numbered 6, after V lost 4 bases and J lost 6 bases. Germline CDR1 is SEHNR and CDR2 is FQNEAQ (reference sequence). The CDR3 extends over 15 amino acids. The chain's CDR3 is CASSSKQGAAGELFF. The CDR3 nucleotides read TGTGCCAGCAGCTCCAAACAGGGGGCAGCCGGGGAGCTGTTTTTT.

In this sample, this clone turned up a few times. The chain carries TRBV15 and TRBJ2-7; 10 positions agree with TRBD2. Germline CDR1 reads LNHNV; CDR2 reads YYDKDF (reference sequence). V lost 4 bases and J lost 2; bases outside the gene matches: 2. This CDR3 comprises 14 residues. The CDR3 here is CATSKAGGPYEQYV. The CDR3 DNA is TGTGCCACCAGCAAAGCGGGGGGGCCCTACGAGCAGTACGTC.

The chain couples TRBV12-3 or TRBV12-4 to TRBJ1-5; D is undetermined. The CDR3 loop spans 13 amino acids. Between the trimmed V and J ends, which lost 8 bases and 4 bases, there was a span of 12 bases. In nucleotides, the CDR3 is TGTGCCAGCCAAATATCCGCGAATCAGCCCCAGCATTTT. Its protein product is CASQISANQPQHF.

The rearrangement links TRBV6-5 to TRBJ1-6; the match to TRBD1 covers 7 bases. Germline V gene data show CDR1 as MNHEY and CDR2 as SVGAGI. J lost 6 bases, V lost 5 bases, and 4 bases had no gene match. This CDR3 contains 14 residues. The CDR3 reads CASSQQGINSPLHF. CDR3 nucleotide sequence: TGTGCCAGCAGTCAACAGGGGATTAATTCACCCCTCCACTTT.

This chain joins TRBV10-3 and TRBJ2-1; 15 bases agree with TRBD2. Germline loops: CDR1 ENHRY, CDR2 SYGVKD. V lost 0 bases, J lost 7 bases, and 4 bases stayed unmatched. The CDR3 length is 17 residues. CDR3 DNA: TGTGCCATCAGTGAGTCGAAGGGGACTAGCGGGAGGAATGAGCAGTTCTTC. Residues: CAISESKGTSGRNEQFF.

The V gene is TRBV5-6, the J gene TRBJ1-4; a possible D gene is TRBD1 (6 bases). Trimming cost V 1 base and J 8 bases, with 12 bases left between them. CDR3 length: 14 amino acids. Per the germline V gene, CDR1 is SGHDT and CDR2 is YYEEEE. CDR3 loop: CASSLLRGDEKLFF. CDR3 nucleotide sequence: TGTGCCAGCAGCTTGCTCAGGGGAGACGAAAAACTGTTTTTT.

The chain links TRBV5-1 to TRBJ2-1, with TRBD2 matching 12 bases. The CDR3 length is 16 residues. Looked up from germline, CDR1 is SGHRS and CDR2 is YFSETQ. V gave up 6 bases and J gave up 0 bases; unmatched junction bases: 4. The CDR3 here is CASKLAGGSSYNEQFF. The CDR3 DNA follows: TGCGCCAGCAAGCTAGCGGGAGGGAGCTCCTACAATGAGCAGTTCTTC.

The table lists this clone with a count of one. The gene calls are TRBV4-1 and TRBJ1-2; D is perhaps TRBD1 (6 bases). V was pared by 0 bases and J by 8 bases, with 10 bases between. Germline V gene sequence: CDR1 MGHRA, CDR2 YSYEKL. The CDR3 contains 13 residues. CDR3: CASSQDWDNGYTF. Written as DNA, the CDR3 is TGCGCCAGCAGCCAAGATTGGGACAACGGCTACACCTTC.